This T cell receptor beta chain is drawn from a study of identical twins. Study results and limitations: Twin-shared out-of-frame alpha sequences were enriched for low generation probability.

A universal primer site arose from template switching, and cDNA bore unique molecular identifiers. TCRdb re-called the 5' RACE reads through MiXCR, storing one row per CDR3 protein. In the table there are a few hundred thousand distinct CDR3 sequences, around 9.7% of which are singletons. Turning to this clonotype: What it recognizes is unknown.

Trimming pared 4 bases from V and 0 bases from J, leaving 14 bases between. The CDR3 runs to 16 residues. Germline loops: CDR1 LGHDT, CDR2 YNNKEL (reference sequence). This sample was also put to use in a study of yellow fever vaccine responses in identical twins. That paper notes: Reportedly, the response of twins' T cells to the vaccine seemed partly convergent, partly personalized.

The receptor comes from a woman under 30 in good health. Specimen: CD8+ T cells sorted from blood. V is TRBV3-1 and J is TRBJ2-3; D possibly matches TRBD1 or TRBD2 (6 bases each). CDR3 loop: CASSPRGARSTDTQYF. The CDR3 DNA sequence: TGTGCCAGCAGCCCAAGGGGGGCGAGGAGCACAGATACGCAGTATTTT.